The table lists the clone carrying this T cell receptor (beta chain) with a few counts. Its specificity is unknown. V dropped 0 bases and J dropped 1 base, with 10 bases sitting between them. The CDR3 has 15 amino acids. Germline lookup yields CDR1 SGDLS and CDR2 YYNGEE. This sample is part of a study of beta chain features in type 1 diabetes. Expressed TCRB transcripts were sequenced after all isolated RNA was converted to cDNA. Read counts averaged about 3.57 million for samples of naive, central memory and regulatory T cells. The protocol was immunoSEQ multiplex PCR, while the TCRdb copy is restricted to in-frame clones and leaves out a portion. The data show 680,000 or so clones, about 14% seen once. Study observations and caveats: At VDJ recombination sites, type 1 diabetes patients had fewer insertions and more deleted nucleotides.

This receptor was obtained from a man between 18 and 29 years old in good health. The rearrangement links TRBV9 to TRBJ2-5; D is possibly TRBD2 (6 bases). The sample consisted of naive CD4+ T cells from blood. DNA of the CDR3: TGTGCCAGCAGCGTAGCAGGAGGGTTCCAAGAGACCCAGTACTTC. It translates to CASSVAGGFQETQYF.